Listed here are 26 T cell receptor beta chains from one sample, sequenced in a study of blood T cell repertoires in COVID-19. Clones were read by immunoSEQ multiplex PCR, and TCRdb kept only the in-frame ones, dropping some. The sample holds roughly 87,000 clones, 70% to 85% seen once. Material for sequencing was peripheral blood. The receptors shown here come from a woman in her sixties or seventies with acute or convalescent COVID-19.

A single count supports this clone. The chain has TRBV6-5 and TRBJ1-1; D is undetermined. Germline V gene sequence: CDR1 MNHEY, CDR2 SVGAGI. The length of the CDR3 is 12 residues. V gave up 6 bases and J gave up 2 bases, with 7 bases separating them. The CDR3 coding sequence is TGTGCCAGCAGAGAGGGAAACACTGAAGCTTTCTTT. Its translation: CASREGNTEAFF.

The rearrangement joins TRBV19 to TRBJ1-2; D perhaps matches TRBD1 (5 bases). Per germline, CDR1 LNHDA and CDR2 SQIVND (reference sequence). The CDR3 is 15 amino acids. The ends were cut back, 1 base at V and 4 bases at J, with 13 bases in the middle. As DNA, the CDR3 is TGTGCCAGTAGTATAGCCCCGGGGGACGGCTATGGCTACACCTTC. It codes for CASSIAPGDGYGYTF. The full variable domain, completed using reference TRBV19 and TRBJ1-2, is DGGITQSPKYLFRKEGQNVTLSCEQNLNHDAMYWYRQDPGQGLRLIYYSQIVNDFQKGDIAEGYSVSREKKESFPLTVTSAQKNPTAFYLCASSIAPGDGYGYTFGSGTRLTVV.

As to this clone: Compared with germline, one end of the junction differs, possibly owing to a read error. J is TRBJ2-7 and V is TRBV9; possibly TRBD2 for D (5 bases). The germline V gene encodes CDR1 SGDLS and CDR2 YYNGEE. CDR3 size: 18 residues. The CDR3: CASSVGVATTGVSSEQYF. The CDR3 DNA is TGTGCCAGCAGCGTAGGGGTGGCGACTACCGGGGTATCCTCCGAGCAGTACTTC.

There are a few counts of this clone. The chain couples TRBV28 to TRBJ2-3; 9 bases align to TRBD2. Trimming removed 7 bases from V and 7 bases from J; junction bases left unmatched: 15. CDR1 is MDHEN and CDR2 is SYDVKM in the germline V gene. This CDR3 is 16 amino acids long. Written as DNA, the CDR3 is TGTGCCAGCATCTCCCCGGCGGGGGGGGGCCGAAATACGCAGTATTTT. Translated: CASISPAGGGRNTQYF. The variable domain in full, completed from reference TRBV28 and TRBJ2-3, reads DVKVTQSSRYLVKRTGEKVFLECVQDMDHENMFWYRQDPGLGLRLIYFSYDVKMKEKGDIPEGYSVSREKKERFSLILESASTNQTSMYLCASISPAGGGRNTQYFGPGTRLTVL.

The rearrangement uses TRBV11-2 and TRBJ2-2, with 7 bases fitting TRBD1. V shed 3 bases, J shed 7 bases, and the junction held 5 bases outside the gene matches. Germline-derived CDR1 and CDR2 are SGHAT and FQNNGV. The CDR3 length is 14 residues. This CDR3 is CASSFTGADGELFF. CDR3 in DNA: TGTGCCAGCAGCTTTACAGGGGCGGACGGGGAGCTGTTTTTT.

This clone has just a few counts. The CDR3 nucleotides read TGTGCCAGCAGCGTAGGGGGACAGCTTAATTCACCCCTCCACTTT. Translation: CASSVGGQLNSPLHF. The J gene is TRBJ1-6, the V gene TRBV9; 7 nucleotides agree with TRBD1. CDR3 length: 15 residues. Per germline, CDR1 SGDLS and CDR2 YYNGEE. V shed 0 bases and J 6 bases; nucleotides not matched to a gene: 3.

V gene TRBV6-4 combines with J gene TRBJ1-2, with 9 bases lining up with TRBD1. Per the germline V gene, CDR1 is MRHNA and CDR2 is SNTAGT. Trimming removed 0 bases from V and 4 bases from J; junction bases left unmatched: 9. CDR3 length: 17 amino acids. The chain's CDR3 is CASSDSHRQGGTYGYTF. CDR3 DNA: TGTGCCAGCAGTGACTCCCATCGACAGGGGGGTACCTATGGCTACACCTTC.

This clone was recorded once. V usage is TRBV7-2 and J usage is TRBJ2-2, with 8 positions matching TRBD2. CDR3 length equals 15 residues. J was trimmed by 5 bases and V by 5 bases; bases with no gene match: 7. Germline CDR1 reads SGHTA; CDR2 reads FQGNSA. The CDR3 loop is CASSPWTSKTGELFF. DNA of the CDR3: TGTGCCAGCAGCCCCTGGACTAGCAAGACCGGGGAGCTGTTTTTT.

The CDR3 DNA reads as TGTGCCAGCAGCTGGGACACCGGCTATGGCTACACCTTC. It yields the protein CASSWDTGYGYTF. The chain recombines TRBV6-5 with TRBJ1-2, with D possibly matching TRBD1 (6 bases). CDR3 length: 13 amino acids. Germline values: CDR1 MNHEY, CDR2 SVGAGI. Trimming cost V 6 bases and J 4 bases, with 12 bases left between them.

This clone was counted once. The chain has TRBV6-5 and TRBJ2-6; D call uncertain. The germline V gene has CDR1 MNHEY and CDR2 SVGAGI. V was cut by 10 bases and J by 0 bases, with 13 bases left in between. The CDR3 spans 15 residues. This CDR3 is CATNGQISGANVLTF. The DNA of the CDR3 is TGTGCCACCAATGGCCAGATCTCTGGGGCCAACGTCCTGACTTTC.

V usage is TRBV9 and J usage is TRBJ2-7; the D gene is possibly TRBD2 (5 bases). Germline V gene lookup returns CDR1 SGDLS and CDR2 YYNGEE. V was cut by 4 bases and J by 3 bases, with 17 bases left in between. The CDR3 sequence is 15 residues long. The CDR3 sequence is CASSPQRGTDYEQYF. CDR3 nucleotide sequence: TGTGCCAGCAGCCCACAACGGGGTACCGACTACGAGCAGTACTTC.

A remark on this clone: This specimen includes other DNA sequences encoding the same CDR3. The CDR3 protein is CASSLALDTGELFF. For the CDR3, the DNA is TGCGCCAGCAGCTTGGCTCTCGACACCGGGGAGCTGTTTTTT. The genes are TRBV5-1 and TRBJ2-2; D is undetermined. The length of the CDR3 is 14 residues. V lost 0 bases and J lost 3, with 6 bases in between. Germline V lookup: CDR1 SGHRS, CDR2 YFSETQ.

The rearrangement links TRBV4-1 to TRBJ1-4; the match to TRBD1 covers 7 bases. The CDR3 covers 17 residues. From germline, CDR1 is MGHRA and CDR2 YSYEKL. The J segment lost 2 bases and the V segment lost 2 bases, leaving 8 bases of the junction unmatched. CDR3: CASSQSTGMVTNEKLFF. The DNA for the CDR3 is TGCGCCAGCAGCCAATCGACAGGGATGGTGACTAATGAAAAACTGTTTTTT.

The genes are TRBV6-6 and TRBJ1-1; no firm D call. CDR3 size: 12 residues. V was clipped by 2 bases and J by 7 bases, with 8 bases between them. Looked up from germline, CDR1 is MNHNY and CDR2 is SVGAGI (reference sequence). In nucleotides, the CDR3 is TGTGCCAGCAGTTACACGCAGTATGAAGCTTTCTTT. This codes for CASSYTQYEAFF.

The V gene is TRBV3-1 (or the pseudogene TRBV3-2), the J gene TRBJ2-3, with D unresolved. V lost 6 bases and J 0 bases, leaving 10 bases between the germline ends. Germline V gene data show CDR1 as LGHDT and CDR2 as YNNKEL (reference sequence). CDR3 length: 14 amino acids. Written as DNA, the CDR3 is TGTGCCAGCAGGAGTAGATCTAGCACAGATACGCAGTATTTT. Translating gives CASRSRSSTDTQYF.

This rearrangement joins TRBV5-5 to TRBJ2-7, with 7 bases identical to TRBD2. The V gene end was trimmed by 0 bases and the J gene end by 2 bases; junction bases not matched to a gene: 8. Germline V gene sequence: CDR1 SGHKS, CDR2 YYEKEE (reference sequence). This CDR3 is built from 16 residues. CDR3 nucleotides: TGTGCCAGCAGCTTGGCCGTAAGCGGGGCCACCTACGAGCAGTACTTC. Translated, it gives CASSLAVSGATYEQYF.

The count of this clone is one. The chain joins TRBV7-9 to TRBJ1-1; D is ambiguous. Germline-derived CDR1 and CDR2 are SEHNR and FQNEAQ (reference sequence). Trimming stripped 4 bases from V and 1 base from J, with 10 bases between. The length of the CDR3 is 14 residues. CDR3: CASSSKQRNTEAFF. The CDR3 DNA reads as TGTGCCAGCAGCTCGAAACAGAGGAACACTGAAGCTTTCTTT.

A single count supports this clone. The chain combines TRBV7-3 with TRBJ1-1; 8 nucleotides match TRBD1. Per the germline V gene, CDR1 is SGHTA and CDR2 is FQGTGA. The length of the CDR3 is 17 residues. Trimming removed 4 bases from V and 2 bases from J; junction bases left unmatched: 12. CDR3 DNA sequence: TGTGCCAGCAGCTCCCATTTTTCGGGACAGGTAAACACTGAAGCTTTCTTT. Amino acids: CASSSHFSGQVNTEAFF.

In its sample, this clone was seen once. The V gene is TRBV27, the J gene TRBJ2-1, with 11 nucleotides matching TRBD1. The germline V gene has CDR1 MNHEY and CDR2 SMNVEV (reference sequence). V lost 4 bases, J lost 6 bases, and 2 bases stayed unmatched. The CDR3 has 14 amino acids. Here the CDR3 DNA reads TGTGCCAGCAGTTGGGGGACAGGGGGCAATGAGCAGTTCTTC. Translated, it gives CASSWGTGGNEQFF.

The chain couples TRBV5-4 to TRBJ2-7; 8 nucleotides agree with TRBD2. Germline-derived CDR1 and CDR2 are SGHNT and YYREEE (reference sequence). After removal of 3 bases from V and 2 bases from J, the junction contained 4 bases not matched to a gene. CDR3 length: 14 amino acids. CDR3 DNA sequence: TGTGCCAGCAGCTCGGGACTAGGGGCCTACGAGCAGTACTTC. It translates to CASSSGLGAYEQYF.

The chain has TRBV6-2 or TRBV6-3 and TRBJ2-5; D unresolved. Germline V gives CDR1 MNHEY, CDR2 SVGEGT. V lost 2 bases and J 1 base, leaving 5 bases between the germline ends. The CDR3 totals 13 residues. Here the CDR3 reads CASSYAAQETQYF. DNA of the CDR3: TGTGCCAGCAGTTACGCGGCCCAAGAGACCCAGTACTTC.

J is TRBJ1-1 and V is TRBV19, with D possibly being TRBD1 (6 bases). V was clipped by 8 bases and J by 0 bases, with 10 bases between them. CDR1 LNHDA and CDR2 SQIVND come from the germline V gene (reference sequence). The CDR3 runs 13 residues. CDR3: CASGQIVNTEAFF. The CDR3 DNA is TGTGCCAGTGGACAGATAGTGAACACTGAAGCTTTCTTT. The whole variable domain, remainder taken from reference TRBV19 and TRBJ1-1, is DGGITQSPKYLFRKEGQNVTLSCEQNLNHDAMYWYRQDPGQGLRLIYYSQIVNDFQKGDIAEGYSVSREKKESFPLTVTSAQKNPTAFYLCASGQIVNTEAFFGQGTRLTVV.

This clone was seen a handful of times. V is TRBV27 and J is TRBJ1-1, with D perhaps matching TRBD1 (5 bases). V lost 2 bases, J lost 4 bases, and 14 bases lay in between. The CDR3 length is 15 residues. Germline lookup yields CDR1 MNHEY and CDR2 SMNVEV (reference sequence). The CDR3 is CASSLGQGRFTEAFF. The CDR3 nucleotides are TGTGCCAGCAGTTTAGGGCAGGGAAGGTTCACTGAAGCTTTCTTT.

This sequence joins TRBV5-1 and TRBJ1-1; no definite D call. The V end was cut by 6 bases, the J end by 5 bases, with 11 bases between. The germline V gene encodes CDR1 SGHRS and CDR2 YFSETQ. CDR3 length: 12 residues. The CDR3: CASKIGQTEAFF. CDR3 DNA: TGCGCCAGCAAGATTGGTCAGACTGAAGCTTTCTTT.

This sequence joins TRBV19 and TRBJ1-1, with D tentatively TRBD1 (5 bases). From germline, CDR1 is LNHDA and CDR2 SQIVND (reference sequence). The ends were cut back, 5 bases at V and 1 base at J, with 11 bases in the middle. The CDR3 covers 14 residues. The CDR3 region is CASSLVGQNTEAFF. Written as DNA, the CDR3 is TGTGCCAGTAGTCTTGTAGGACAGAACACTGAAGCTTTCTTT. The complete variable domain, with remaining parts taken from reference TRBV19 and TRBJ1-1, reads DGGITQSPKYLFRKEGQNVTLSCEQNLNHDAMYWYRQDPGQGLRLIYYSQIVNDFQKGDIAEGYSVSREKKESFPLTVTSAQKNPTAFYLCASSLVGQNTEAFFGQGTRLTVV.

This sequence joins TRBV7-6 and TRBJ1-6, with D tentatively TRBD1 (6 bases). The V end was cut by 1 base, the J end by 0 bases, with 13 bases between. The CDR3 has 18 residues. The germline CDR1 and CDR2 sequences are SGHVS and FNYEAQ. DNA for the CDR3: TGTGCCAGCAGCTTAGAGGGACAACCGAGCTCCTATAATTCACCCCTCCACTTT. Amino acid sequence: CASSLEGQPSSYNSPLHF.